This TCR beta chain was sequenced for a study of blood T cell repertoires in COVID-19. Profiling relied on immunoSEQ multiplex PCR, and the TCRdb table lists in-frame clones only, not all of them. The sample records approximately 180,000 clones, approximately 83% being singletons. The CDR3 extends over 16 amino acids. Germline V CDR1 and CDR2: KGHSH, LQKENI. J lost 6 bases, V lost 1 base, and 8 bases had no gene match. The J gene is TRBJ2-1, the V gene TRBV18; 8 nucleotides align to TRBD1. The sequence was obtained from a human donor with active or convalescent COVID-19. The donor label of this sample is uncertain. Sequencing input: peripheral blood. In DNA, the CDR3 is TGTGCCAGCTCACCACTTCGACAGGGGTGGTTCAATGAGCAGTTCTTC. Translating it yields CASSPLRQGWFNEQFF.